Listed here are 8 T cell receptor beta chains from one sample, sequenced in a study of blood T cells in healthy people across ages. Primers used in a second PCR of about 6 to 12 cycles were a sample-barcoded 5' primer and a J-beta primer mix. From the 5' RACE reads, TCRdb called clonotypes with MiXCR, one entry per CDR3 protein. Altogether some 1.4 million distinct CDR3 sequences are present, roughly 40% being singletons, with the ten largest covering roughly 7.9%. Input material: blood. These receptors were taken from a woman aged 18 to 35 in good health.

The chain has TRBV6-5 and TRBJ1-2, with no clear D. Germline V CDR1 and CDR2: MNHEY, SVGAGI. This CDR3 has 16 amino acids. Deletions cut 1 base from V and 5 bases from J, with 17 bases between. Written as DNA, the CDR3 is TGTGCCAGCAGTTACTTGGCGGCCTTGGGCTTGTATGGCTACACCTTC. Translation gives CASSYLAALGLYGYTF.

This clonotype came up a few times. This chain joins TRBV9 and TRBJ2-7; the D is unclear. The germline CDR1 and CDR2 sequences are SGDLS and YYNGEE. Trimming pared 0 bases from V and 7 bases from J, leaving 11 bases between. This CDR3 contains 13 residues. CDR3 in amino acids: CASSVDRSNEQYF. The CDR3 DNA reads TGTGCCAGCAGCGTAGACAGATCCAATGAGCAGTACTTC.

This clonotype was counted a few times. The chain couples TRBV20-1 to TRBJ2-7; tentative D call: TRBD2 (6 bases). This CDR3 is built from 14 residues. V lost 0 bases, J lost 3 bases, and 12 bases lay in between. Per germline, CDR1 DFQATT and CDR2 SNEGSKA (reference sequence). The DNA for the CDR3 is TGCAGTGCTAGAGATGACGGGAGCCACTACGAGCAGTACTTC. This gives the protein CSARDDGSHYEQYF.

This chain connects TRBV18 to TRBJ2-7; 9 nucleotides agree with TRBD1. V shed 4 bases and J 5 bases; nucleotides not matched to a gene: 3. CDR3 length equals 13 residues. Germline CDR1 and CDR2: KGHSH and LQKENI. CDR3 loop: CASSRDRDDEQYF. CDR3 DNA sequence: TGTGCCAGCTCACGGGACAGGGACGACGAGCAGTACTTC.

J is TRBJ2-7 and V is TRBV20-1; 11 bases are shared with TRBD2. This CDR3 is 15 amino acids long. Germline lookup yields CDR1 DFQATT and CDR2 SNEGSKA (reference sequence). V dropped 0 bases and J dropped 2; count of bases not matched to a gene: 3. CDR3: CSARESSGRTYEQYF. The CDR3 DNA is TGCAGTGCTAGAGAATCTAGCGGGAGGACCTACGAGCAGTACTTC.

The chain links TRBV5-1 to TRBJ1-1; 7 nucleotides agree with TRBD1. Germline CDR1 and CDR2: SGHRS and YFSETQ. The CDR3 spans 15 residues. The trim removed 3 bases at V and 4 bases at J, leaving 9 bases unmatched. In DNA form, the CDR3 reads TGCGCCAGCAGCTCCCTCTCGGCAGGGGGCACTGAAGCTTTCTTT. Amino acids: CASSSLSAGGTEAFF.

V gene TRBV20-1 combines with J gene TRBJ1-1, with 11 bases identical to TRBD1. Germline V CDR1 and CDR2: DFQATT, SNEGSKA (reference sequence). CDR3 size: 13 residues. V lost 5 bases and J lost 4; bases outside the gene matches: 3. CDR3 loop: CSASGTGGTEAFF. CDR3 nucleotide sequence: TGCAGTGCTTCCGGGACAGGGGGCACTGAAGCTTTCTTT.

The rearrangement uses TRBV9 and TRBJ2-1; the D gene is possibly TRBD2 (6 bases). Trimming took off 4 bases at V and 6 bases at J, with 17 bases between the two ends. From germline, CDR1 is SGDLS and CDR2 YYNGEE. This CDR3 comprises 15 residues. The CDR3 nucleotides read TGTGCCAGCAGCCCAGATAGCGGCCTGGGCAATGAGCAGTTCTTC. Its translation: CASSPDSGLGNEQFF.